Each of the 30 T cell receptor beta chains below was sequenced from the same sample in a study of post-analysis software for immune sequencing data. Study-level findings and limits: TRBV segments more frequent in patients than in controls numbered five and included TRBV5-6, TRBV5-1 and TRBV20-1.

Tagging with unique molecular identifiers was a feature of the TCR beta cDNA libraries. In TCRdb, the PCR reads were re-called with MiXCR into one record per CDR3 protein. This repertoire shows hundreds of thousands of distinct CDR3 sequences, approximately 60% found once; its top ten account for 11%. Their cognate antigens are unknown. Sample: blood. Receptors were obtained from a girl aged 2-10 years with multiple sclerosis.

CDR3 coding DNA: TGTGCCAGCAGCTCCCCCCGGGACGGCAATCAGCCCCAGCATTTT. Its translation is CASSSPRDGNQPQHF. The rearrangement links TRBV7-8 to TRBJ1-5; maybe TRBD1 (5 bases). The CDR3 has 15 amino acids. The V gene lost 4 bases and the J gene lost 2 bases, with 12 bases spanning the gap. Germline V gene data show CDR1 as SGHVS and CDR2 as FQNEAQ.

This chain connects TRBV7-2 to TRBJ1-4, with D maybe TRBD1 (6 bases). V dropped 5 bases and J dropped 8 bases, with 21 bases sitting between them. Looked up from germline, CDR1 is SGHTA and CDR2 is FQGNSA. The CDR3 is 16 amino acids. For the CDR3, the DNA is TGTGCCAGCAGCCCTAACCTTGGCAGGGGAAGGGAAAAACTGTTTTTT. Amino acids: CASSPNLGRGREKLFF.

The CDR3 region is CAWSVASRDNEQFF. Here the CDR3 DNA reads TGTGCCTGGAGTGTAGCTAGCAGAGACAATGAGCAGTTCTTC. This sequence joins TRBV30 and TRBJ2-1; D might be TRBD2 (5 bases). Germline assignment: CDR1 GTSNPN and CDR2 SVGIG (reference sequence). V lost 0 bases and J lost 5, with 11 bases in between. This CDR3 comprises 14 residues.

The gene calls are TRBV6-6 and TRBJ2-5; 10 nucleotides agree with TRBD2. V shed 5 bases and J 2 bases; nucleotides not matched to a gene: 5. The CDR3 runs to 15 residues. Germline CDR1 reads MNHNY; CDR2 reads SVGAGI (reference sequence). CDR3 DNA: TGTGCCAGCAGTCCCACTAGCGGGGCTCAAGAGACCCAGTACTTC. It yields the protein CASSPTSGAQETQYF.

The sample holds a few counts of this clonotype. This sequence joins TRBV5-1 and TRBJ2-3, with 14 bases that match TRBD2. With 6 bases clipped from V and 6 bases from J, the junction kept 9 bases outside the gene matches. This CDR3 comprises 16 residues. Germline CDR1 SGHRS, CDR2 YFSETQ. In DNA, the CDR3 is TGCGCCAGCAAGGGACTAGCGGGAGCGGATGAGGATACGCAGTATTTT. Protein: CASKGLAGADEDTQYF.

The V and J genes are TRBV10-3 and TRBJ1-5; TRBD1 might be the D (5 bases). V gave up 6 bases and J gave up 1 base, with 13 bases separating them. The CDR3 is made up of 15 amino acids. Germline-derived CDR1 and CDR2 are ENHRY and SYGVKD. The CDR3 region is CAIRRGRDSNQPQHF. In DNA, the CDR3 is TGTGCCATCAGAAGGGGAAGGGACAGCAATCAGCCCCAGCATTTT.

This clonotype was picked up a small number of times. Its ends do not fully match the called genes, so a read error is possible. V gene TRBV10-3 combines with J gene TRBJ2-7, with unresolved D. The CDR3 consists of 12 residues. The germline V gene encodes CDR1 ENHRY and CDR2 SYGVKD. The CDR3 DNA sequence: TGTGCCATCAGTGAGTCAGGATACGGGCAGTACTTC. This sequence encodes CAISESGYGQYF.

The chain links TRBV4-1 to TRBJ2-6; TRBD2 is a possible D gene (5 bases). Looked up from germline, CDR1 is MGHRA and CDR2 is YSYEKL. The length of the CDR3 is 16 residues. The V and J ends lost 1 base and 2 bases respectively, with 9 bases between them. The DNA of the CDR3 is TGCGCCAGCAGCCAAGGGGCGGGTGCTGGGGCCAACGTCCTGACTTTC. It specifies CASSQGAGAGANVLTF.

The chain carries TRBV12-3 or TRBV12-4 and TRBJ1-1, with D uncertain. The CDR3 sequence is 14 residues long. Trimming left V 2 bases short and J 4 bases short, with 11 bases between. DNA for the CDR3: TGTGCCAGCAGTTTATTGGGCTCGGGCACTGAAGCTTTCTTT. Translated, it gives CASSLLGSGTEAFF.

This chain joins TRBV25-1 and TRBJ2-1, with 7 bases matching TRBD1. CDR1 MGHDK and CDR2 SYGVNS come from the germline V gene. This CDR3 has 15 residues. V lost 3 bases to trimming and J lost 8 bases; unmatched junction nucleotides: 10. The CDR3 region is CASSETGFLFHEQFF. The CDR3 DNA sequence: TGTGCCAGCAGTGAGACAGGGTTCTTGTTTCATGAGCAGTTCTTC.

The J gene is TRBJ2-2, the V gene TRBV28; D not certain. The CDR3 is 13 residues long. Trimming pared 7 bases from V and 4 bases from J, leaving 10 bases between. Germline values: CDR1 MDHEN, CDR2 SYDVKM. CDR3 in DNA: TGTGCCAGCAACTCAGGACCCACCGGGGAGCTGTTTTTT. Translated, it gives CASNSGPTGELFF.

This clonotype was found once. V gene TRBV6-2 or TRBV6-3 combines with J gene TRBJ1-1; no firm D call. The CDR3 is 13 amino acids. Looked up from germline, CDR1 is MNHEY and CDR2 is SVGEGT. Trimming left V 7 bases short and J 0 bases short, with 9 bases between. The CDR3 here is CASTLKLNTEAFF. CDR3 bases: TGTGCCAGCACCTTAAAGTTGAACACTGAAGCTTTCTTT.

This chain joins TRBV6-2 or TRBV6-3 and TRBJ1-5; tentatively, D is TRBD1 (5 bases). CDR3 length: 15 amino acids. Trimming cost V 6 bases and J 5 bases, with 17 bases left between them. Per germline, CDR1 MNHEY and CDR2 SVGEGT. CDR3 protein: CASSLRVAGYQPQHF. The CDR3 nucleotides are TGTGCCAGCAGCCTCAGGGTCGCCGGGTATCAGCCCCAGCATTTT.

The rearrangement links TRBV2 to TRBJ2-7; no definite D call. Germline loops: CDR1 SNHLY, CDR2 FYNNEI. Trimming stripped 6 bases from V and 7 bases from J, with 16 bases between. The CDR3 consists of 13 residues. DNA of the CDR3: TGTGCCAGCAGCGTCTCTCCCTTTTGGGAGCAGTACTTC. It encodes CASSVSPFWEQYF.

This rearrangement joins TRBV7-6 to TRBJ2-1; a weak D match, TRBD2 (6 bases). Trimming pared 0 bases from V and 8 bases from J, leaving 17 bases between. The CDR3 sequence is 16 residues long. Germline values: CDR1 SGHVS, CDR2 FNYEAQ. The CDR3 nucleotides read TGTGCCAGCAGCTTAGCCCGTAGTCCGGGGGTGGATGAGCAGTTCTTC. Protein sequence: CASSLARSPGVDEQFF.

The chain employs TRBV29-1 and TRBJ2-1, with D possibly TRBD2 on 7 matching bases. V dropped 8 bases and J dropped 13 bases, with 21 bases sitting between them. Germline V CDR1 and CDR2: SQVTM, ANQGSEA. CDR3 length: 12 amino acids. The CDR3 region is CSLLGGEETQFF. CDR3 DNA: TGCAGCTTACTAGGGGGGGAGGAGACCCAGTTCTTC.

Points on this clonotype: No conserved phenylalanine or tryptophan is present at the end of the CDR3, so a read error is the likely explanation. The chain has TRBV27 and TRBJ2-1; D possibly matches TRBD1 or TRBD2 (5 bases each). Trimming removed 9 bases from V and 0 bases from J, with 21 bases in between. This CDR3 region has 17 residues. CDR1 MNHEY and CDR2 SMNVEV come from the germline V gene (reference sequence). CDR3 region: CASAHRSGPSSYNEQFV. The CDR3 coding sequence is TGTGCCAGTGCGCACCGCTCGGGACCCAGCTCCTACAATGAGCAGTTCGTC.

The genes are TRBV2 and TRBJ2-1; D gene uncertain. Germline V gene lookup returns CDR1 SNHLY and CDR2 FYNNEI. The V gene lost 6 bases and the J gene lost 7 bases, with 4 bases spanning the gap. The CDR3 length is 10 residues. The CDR3 DNA is TGTGCCAGCAGCTGGAATGAGCAGTTCTTC. This gives the protein CASSWNEQFF.

The rearrangement uses TRBV5-1 and TRBJ2-4; D is ambiguous. The V end lost 2 bases, the J end lost 8 bases, and 23 bases lay between the germline ends. This CDR3 spans 17 amino acids. From germline, CDR1 is SGHRS and CDR2 YFSETQ. This CDR3 reads CASSLMITDGNKDIQYF. Written as DNA, the CDR3 is TGCGCCAGCAGCTTAATGATAACGGATGGAAATAAAGACATTCAGTACTTC.

The chain links TRBV5-1 to TRBJ2-7; the match to TRBD1 covers 10 bases. The J call may be incorrect, as the DNA end agrees better with TRBJ2-5. The CDR3 length is 15 residues. Germline assignment: CDR1 SGHRS and CDR2 YFSETQ. CDR3 DNA sequence: TGCGCCAGCAGCTTGGGATGGACAGGGGGTGAGACCCAGTACTTC. This sequence encodes CASSLGWTGGETQYF.

The rearrangement uses TRBV11-2 and TRBJ2-5, with 10 positions matching TRBD2. V gave up 5 bases and J gave up 5 bases; unmatched junction bases: 17. The CDR3 is 18 residues long. From germline, CDR1 is SGHAT and CDR2 FQNNGV. CDR3 bases: TGTGCCAGCAGCCTGTACCTAGCGGGAGATCGGGGTCGGGAGACCCAGTACTTC. Protein product: CASSLYLAGDRGRETQYF.

As for this clonotype: Its ends do not fully match the called genes, so a read error is possible. The chain carries TRBV18 and TRBJ1-1; D uncertain. The CDR3 covers 16 residues. Germline lookup yields CDR1 KGHSH and CDR2 LQKENI. The CDR3 here is CASSPLPTWVNTEAFF. CDR3 coding DNA: TGTGCCAGCTCACCTTTACCCACGTGGGTGAACACTGAAGCTTTTTTT.

The V gene is TRBV20-1, the J gene TRBJ2-5; 7 bases agree with TRBD1. The trim removed 5 bases at V and 5 bases at J, leaving 5 bases unmatched. Germline values: CDR1 DFQATT, CDR2 SNEGSKA (reference sequence). This CDR3 region has 12 residues. The CDR3 here is CSARTQGETQYF. The CDR3 coding sequence is TGCAGTGCTCGGACACAGGGGGAGACCCAGTACTTC.

This clonotype was counted a few times. The DNA of the CDR3 is TGCGCCAGCAGCTGGCCCCAGATACCCCAAGATACGCAGTATTTT. It is translated as CASSWPQIPQDTQYF. The rearrangement joins TRBV5-1 to TRBJ2-3; unclear D gene. This CDR3 has 15 amino acids. With 3 bases removed from V and 5 bases from J, the gap between germline ends came to 16 bases. The germline V gene has CDR1 SGHRS and CDR2 YFSETQ.

The V and J genes are TRBV25-1 and TRBJ1-1; a possible D gene is TRBD1 (5 bases). Germline assignment: CDR1 MGHDK and CDR2 SYGVNS. This CDR3 is 16 amino acids long. With 1 base removed from V and 11 bases from J, the gap between germline ends came to 23 bases. The DNA for the CDR3 is TGTGCCAGCAGTGAATCCTCGCTCGGAACATTCGGGGGGGCTTTCTTT. Translating it yields CASSESSLGTFGGAFF.

This chain uses TRBV9 with TRBJ1-1, with 8 nucleotides matching TRBD1. Germline V gene lookup returns CDR1 SGDLS and CDR2 YYNGEE. J gave up 5 bases and V 6 bases, and 9 bases lay outside the gene matches. The CDR3 has 14 residues. This CDR3 reads CASNRGQDGTEAFF. The CDR3 DNA follows: TGTGCCAGCAACAGGGGACAGGATGGGACTGAAGCTTTCTTT.

This clonotype was detected once. The chain joins TRBV18 to TRBJ2-1; 8 positions match TRBD2. With 4 bases clipped from V and 7 bases from J, the junction kept 12 bases outside the gene matches. CDR3 length: 16 residues. Germline V gene data show CDR1 as KGHSH and CDR2 as LQKENI. CDR3 amino acids: CASSLTGTSSVNEQFF. CDR3 in DNA: TGTGCCAGCTCACTGACCGGGACTAGTAGTGTGAATGAGCAGTTCTTC.

The chain uses TRBV29-1 and TRBJ2-1; tentatively, D is TRBD2 (6 bases). CDR1 SQVTM and CDR2 ANQGSEA come from the germline V gene. The length of the CDR3 is 13 residues. V lost 4 bases, J lost 7 bases, and 14 bases lay in between. The CDR3 reads CSVGLSGRNEQFF. For the CDR3, the DNA is TGCAGCGTTGGATTGTCAGGGAGGAATGAGCAGTTCTTC.

The chain carries TRBV7-2 and TRBJ1-1; D not resolved. Trimming pared 1 base from V and 5 bases from J, leaving 5 bases between. There are 12 residues in the CDR3. Germline V gene data show CDR1 as SGHTA and CDR2 as FQGNSA. The CDR3 is CASSLEETEAFF. Written as DNA, the CDR3 is TGTGCCAGCAGCTTAGAGGAGACTGAAGCTTTCTTT.

This clonotype was counted only a few times. The chain recombines TRBV2 with TRBJ1-5; D gene ambiguous. V lost 2 bases and J 3 bases, leaving 8 bases between the germline ends. The CDR3 totals 14 residues. CDR1 SNHLY and CDR2 FYNNEI come from the germline V gene. As DNA, the CDR3 is TGTGCCAGCAGTGAACGGGTGTACAATCAGCCCCAGCATTTT. It translates to CASSERVYNQPQHF.